This TCR beta chain came from a study of blood T cells in healthy people across ages (dated by TCRdb to the mid-2010s). Concerning the study at large: In model experiments, template switching captured about one uniquely barcoded TCR beta cDNA molecule for every two T cells. Two additional independent replicas of 1 million unique cDNA reads from the same blood draw were analyzed for two donors (one aged 18 to 29 and one aged 80 or older). Donors were grouped into four age groups: young (average approximately 15 years), middle-aged (approximately 41), aged (around 60) and long-lived (just over 80). The study measured age-related changes in TCR beta repertoire diversity using deep sequencing normalized with unique cDNA molecular identifiers. General conclusions and limits of the study: Observed TCR beta diversity per million T cells fell roughly linearly with age, and a significant reduction was already apparent by age around 40. Total diversity estimates from one million sequenced T cells were considered lower bounds and underestimates. Since profiling was done on bulk unsorted PBMCs, naive and antigen-experienced compartments could not be conclusively compared. The percentage of naive T cells measured by flow cytometry correlated strongly with observed TCR beta diversity. The CMV infection status of donors was not known, potentially confounding age-related changes in expanded clonotypes. Compared with the aged group, more naive CD4+ T cells, fewer expanded clones and increased TCR diversity were shown by the long-lived group, suggesting age selection.

As for this clonotype: No cognate antigen has been identified for it. Nothing much larger sits one base from this clone, and base qualities are not available.

V lost 1 base and J lost 4 bases, and the count of bases not matched to a germline gene is 4. The CDR3 runs 15 amino acids, cysteine and phenylalanine included. Just the 45-base CDR3 DNA is kept, in frame starting at base 1. Systemically healthy Caucasian individuals from Russia, some 36 in total and aged roughly 6 to 90 years, were included as donors. Each donor gave roughly 11 milliliters of peripheral blood, drawn into EDTA-treated Vacutainer tubes. Ficoll-Paque density-gradient centrifugation was used to isolate PBMCs, with at least 7 million per sample. Trizol reagent was used to extract total RNA from PBMCs, with at least 5.5 micrograms per sample. For every donor, flow cytometry on a PBMC aliquot measured the percentage of naive CD45RAhigh/CD27high T cells. The receptor library was made with 5' RACE. The sample was run on an Illumina HiSeq 2500. A second roughly 6 to 12 cycle PCR used a sample-barcoded 5' primer and a J-beta primer mix. A template-switch 5' adaptor carrying 12 random nucleotides introduced a unique molecular identifier onto each TCR beta cDNA molecule. At least 2.5 million CDR3-containing paired-end reads were obtained from each sample. All of the RNA was converted into first-strand cDNA using the Mint cDNA synthesis kit, with a TRBC-specific oligonucleotide serving as the primer. After uracil-DNA glycosylase treatment, a first 18-cycle PCR used universal primers M1SS and BC2_uni_R on all cDNA. The authors' analysis ran thus. Normalization of each sample was performed by random selection of 1 million high-quality reads, each carrying a distinct molecular identifier. Instead of being binned into consensus sequences, reads that shared molecular identifiers were thrown out. MiTCR, run with a Q25 quality threshold and the strictest error-elimination algorithm, handled CDR3 identification, clonotype clustering and error correction. Lower-bound total TCR beta diversity was estimated with a nonparametric unseen species model using Euler transformation. Clones were called with MiXCR by TCRdb after fastp trimmed the public reads at Q25, and only in-frame beta chains were retained. Every distinct CDR3 protein forms one entry, paired with its most common genes and DNA. For this entry, the V and J calls and clone size follow TCRdb and not the study's own pipeline. This sample lists about 930,000 distinct CDR3 sequences; 29% were detected once. The ten largest clones represent 10% of the sample.

These data are also associated with another study on T cells of mothers and their children. The second study, in turn, reports: Donors were nine systemically healthy Caucasian individuals: three mothers and their six children. cDNA synthesis used all of the extracted RNA, with roughly 1.5 ug of RNA in each 15 ul reaction. In the second PCR, the M1S primer introduced both the sample barcodes and 2-4 random nucleotides. Over 8 million TCR beta CDR3 reads came from each mother, compared with around 3 million reads from each child. In both related and unrelated pairs, thymic selection shapes the output of TCR recombination in a similar way, with inherited differences having only a minor effect. Related mother-child pairs always showed normalized repertoire overlap that was slightly higher than in unrelated mother-child pairs, though the difference was never significant. Persistent microchimeric T cell clones were not detected, at a sensitivity of around 99 clones per million clonotypes. To look for features that set related mother-child pairs apart from unrelated individuals, the researchers ran deep NGS to compare the TCR beta repertoires of mothers and children. Mothers averaged roughly 40 +/- 4 years of age and children averaged approximately 11 +/- 4 years. After adapter ligation with NEBNext reagents, the libraries were sequenced on Illumina HiSeq 2000 with 100+100 nt paired-end reads. To prevent cross-contamination, the mother and child libraries were prepared a month apart and were sequenced in separate runs. For each donor, between roughly 450,000 and 2,100,000 distinct TCR beta clonotypes were identified. Naive TCR beta clonotypes were estimated from low-frequency clonotypes matched to each donor's FACS-determined naive share, without sorting.

This sequence uses TRBV12-3 or TRBV12-4 and TRBJ1-1; 9 junctional bases match TRBD1. Sequenced input: blood. The clonotype originates from a woman between 35 and 50 years old in good health. Here is the DNA: TGTGCCAGCAGTTTAGGGGGACAGGGCTTCACTGAAGCTTTCTTT. It is translated as CASSLGGQGFTEAFF.